These 14 T cell receptor beta chains came from one sample sequenced in a study of glioma-infiltrating T cells after dendritic cell vaccination. Assay: immunoSEQ multiplex PCR; the TCRdb copy retains only in-frame clones and omits some. The sample records about 95,000 clones, over 65% being singletons. The material was blood, obtained before dendritic cell vaccination. All receptors derive from a human donor with glioblastoma.

The CDR3, as DNA: TGTGCCAGTACCGCAGGGGTGAGTTTGAACACTGAAGCTTTCTTT. This codes for CASTAGVSLNTEAFF. The chain joins TRBV19 to TRBJ1-1; the D gene is possibly TRBD1 (6 bases). The V end lost 7 bases, the J end lost 0 bases, and 15 bases lay between the germline ends. CDR1 and CDR2 (germline): LNHDA, SQIVND (reference sequence). The CDR3 has 15 residues.

The rearrangement joins TRBV28 to TRBJ2-2; D may be TRBD1 (5 bases). The V gene lost 5 bases and the J gene lost 6 bases, with 13 bases spanning the gap. The CDR3 contains 14 residues. The germline CDR1 and CDR2 sequences are MDHEN and SYDVKM. CDR3 residues: CASSPPGHAGELFF. The CDR3 nucleotides read TGTGCCAGCAGTCCCCCAGGGCACGCCGGGGAGCTGTTTTTT.

The chain couples TRBV30 to TRBJ2-2; 7 nucleotides match TRBD2. The CDR3 totals 14 residues. V gave up 2 bases and J gave up 3 bases; unmatched junction bases: 3. CDR1 GTSNPN and CDR2 SVGIG come from the germline V gene (reference sequence). The DNA for the CDR3 is TGTGCCTGGAGTATTCGGGGGGACACCGGGGAGCTGTTTTTT. Its translation is CAWSIRGDTGELFF. The full variable domain, completed using reference TRBV30 and TRBJ2-2, is SQTIHQWPATLVQPVGSPLSLECTVEGTSNPNLYWYRQAAGRGLQLLFYSVGIGQISSEVPQNLSASRPQDRQFILSSKKLLLSDSGFYLCAWSIRGDTGELFFGEGSRLTVL.

The gene calls are TRBV4-1 and TRBJ1-4; D is unclear. The germline CDR1 and CDR2 sequences are MGHRA and YSYEKL. The CDR3 totals 15 residues. Trimming left V 0 bases short and J 8 bases short, with 13 bases between. CDR3 loop: CASSQEGRTIEKLFF. The CDR3 DNA follows: TGCGCCAGCAGCCAAGAGGGGAGGACTATCGAAAAACTGTTTTTT.

V gene TRBV11-3 combines with J gene TRBJ2-5, with 8 bases matching TRBD1. CDR1 is SGHNT and CDR2 is YENEEA in the germline V gene. V trimming: 5 bases; J trimming: 4 bases; junction bases outside the gene matches: 6. This CDR3 has 14 amino acids. DNA for the CDR3: TGTGCCAGCAGCCCCAGGACAGGGCGAGAGACCCAGTACTTC. This sequence encodes CASSPRTGRETQYF.

V gene TRBV30 combines with J gene TRBJ2-7, with a possible D match to TRBD2 (6 bases). The CDR3 runs to 12 residues. Germline values: CDR1 GTSNPN, CDR2 SVGIG (reference sequence). Trimming shortened V by 5 bases and J by 1 base, and 9 bases separated the two germline ends. CDR3 DNA: TGTGCCTGGGGGGGGACTTCCTACGAGCAGTACTTC. Its translation: CAWGGTSYEQYF.

This clone was observed once. The chain couples TRBV2 to TRBJ2-7, with TRBD1 matching over 8 bases. The CDR3 is 13 amino acids. J lost 7 bases, V lost 9 bases, and 11 bases had no gene match. Germline V lookup: CDR1 SNHLY, CDR2 FYNNEI. CDR3 DNA sequence: TGTGCCAGTAAGGACAGGGCTCCTAGGGAGCAGTACTTC. It translates to CASKDRAPREQYF. Complete variable domain (other parts from reference TRBV2 and TRBJ2-7): EPEVTQTPSHQVTQMGQEVILRCVPISNHLYFYWYRQILGQKVEFLVSFYNNEISEKSEIFDDQFSVERPDGSNFTLKIRSTKLEDSAMYFCASKDRAPREQYFGPGTRLTVT.

J is TRBJ2-7 and V is TRBV15; TRBD1 matches 11 bases. The V gene end was trimmed by 4 bases and the J gene end by 2 bases; junction bases not matched to a gene: 4. The CDR3 consists of 15 residues. CDR1 and CDR2 (germline): LNHNV, YYDKDF (reference sequence). The CDR3 DNA follows: TGTGCCACCAGCAAAGGGGGACAGGGGGCCTACGAGCAGTACTTC. It yields the protein CATSKGGQGAYEQYF.

A single count supports this clone. V usage is TRBV10-2 and J usage is TRBJ1-5; D may be TRBD1 (5 bases). The CDR3 spans 14 residues. Trimming cost V 3 bases and J 5 bases, with 11 bases left between them. The germline V gene encodes CDR1 WSHSY and CDR2 SAAADI. CDR3 bases: TGCGCCAGCAGTGAAGACAGCAACTATCAGCCCCAGCATTTT. This sequence encodes CASSEDSNYQPQHF.

This clone has only a few counts. This rearrangement joins TRBV15 to TRBJ2-7, with 8 bases fitting TRBD1. Per the germline V gene, CDR1 is LNHNV and CDR2 is YYDKDF (reference sequence). CDR3 size: 14 residues. Trimming cost V 1 base and J 7 bases; bases outside gene matches: 6. CDR3 DNA sequence: TGTGCCACCAGCAGAGGCCAGGGGGCGAATGAGCAGTACTTC. Its protein is CATSRGQGANEQYF.

This rearrangement joins TRBV29-1 to TRBJ2-7; 7 bases line up with TRBD2. The junction had 6 bases not matched to a gene; V was cut back by 4 bases and J by 0 bases. CDR3 size: 14 residues. Per the germline V gene, CDR1 is SQVTM and CDR2 is ANQGSEA. The CDR3 DNA sequence: TGCAGCGTTGCGGGGGGTTGGGACTCCTACGAGCAGTACTTC. It codes for CSVAGGWDSYEQYF.

The gene calls are TRBV6-1 and TRBJ1-2; 8 positions agree with TRBD1. The trim removed 5 bases at V and 4 bases at J, leaving 6 bases unmatched. The germline V gene encodes CDR1 MNHNS and CDR2 SASEGT. There are 14 residues in the CDR3. CDR3 sequence reads: CASSSRQGAYGYTF. The CDR3 DNA reads TGTGCCAGCAGTTCCCGCCAGGGGGCCTATGGCTACACCTTC.

Only one count was recorded for this clone. V gene TRBV5-1 combines with J gene TRBJ1-6; 8 bases agree with TRBD1. This CDR3 comprises 14 residues. Germline CDR1 and CDR2: SGHRS and YFSETQ. J gave up 10 bases and V 4 bases, and 7 bases lay outside the gene matches. CDR3 coding DNA: TGCGCCAGCAGCACGACAGGGGTGGACTCACCCCTCCACTTT. This gives the protein CASSTTGVDSPLHF.

V is TRBV7-6 and J is TRBJ1-1; D is possibly TRBD1 (5 bases). V lost 5 bases, J lost 2 bases, and 12 bases lay in between. The germline V gene has CDR1 SGHVS and CDR2 FNYEAQ. The CDR3 totals 14 residues. The CDR3 DNA is TGTGCCAGCAGCCCCGGACACAACAACACTGAAGCTTTCTTT. Its protein product is CASSPGHNNTEAFF.